This T cell receptor beta chain was found in a study of blood T cells in healthy people across ages. Per sample, at least 5 micrograms of total RNA were extracted. A sample-barcoded 5' primer and a J-beta primer mix were used in a second PCR of roughly 7 to 12 cycles. TCRdb reprocessed the 5' RACE reads via MiXCR and lists one record per CDR3 protein. This sample has around 1,700,000 distinct CDR3 sequences, with 25% to 30% found just once. The CDR3 consists of 14 residues. V lost 0 bases and J lost 8; bases outside the gene matches: 4. CDR1 SGHRS and CDR2 YFSETQ come from the germline V gene. There are a few counts of this clonotype.

This receptor was obtained from a woman in her twenties or thirties in good health. The V and J genes are TRBV5-1 and TRBJ2-1; 8 nucleotides line up with TRBD1. The material sequenced was blood. This CDR3 reads CASSLGTGTDEQFF. The CDR3 DNA reads TGCGCCAGCAGCTTGGGGACAGGGACGGATGAGCAGTTCTTC.